This T cell receptor (beta chain) derives from a study of response to subunit inactivated influenza vaccine. Findings and caveats of the study: After each seasonal influenza vaccination, few new T cells are recruited, the authors suggested.

Notes on this clonotype: Its target is unknown.

A single record per CDR3 protein comes from TCRdb applying MiXCR to the RT-PCR reads. The sample carries roughly 760,000 distinct CDR3 sequences, less than 25% recorded once. CDR1 is SGHTA and CDR2 is FQGNSA in the germline V gene. This CDR3 spans 13 amino acids. V gave up 2 bases and J gave up 1 base, with 5 bases separating them. This receptor was taken from a man aged 45 to 65 who received an inactivated influenza vaccine. The material was PBMCs from blood, obtained around 5 days after vaccination. The chain combines TRBV7-2 with TRBJ1-1; D call uncertain. The chain's CDR3 is CASSLIANTEAFF. CDR3 nucleotides: TGTGCCAGCAGCTTAATAGCGAACACTGAAGCTTTCTTT.